This TCR beta chain is from a study of T-cell reconstitution after alpha-beta-depleted transplantation in children. Study-wide results and caveats: Two months or so post-transplant, alpha-beta T cells reportedly derived from several hundred expanded graft clones. Fresh T-cell production supplied most of the T-cell counts and diversity seen one year after transplant.

The CDR3 extends over 13 amino acids. The V end was cut by 7 bases, the J end by 7 bases, with 13 bases between. TCRbeta library preparation incorporated unique molecular identifiers. TCRdb used MiXCR to reprocess the PCR reads, holding one entry per CDR3 protein. The sample has some 450,000 distinct CDR3 sequences, roughly two fifths seen once; the top ten hold under 30%. Concerning this clonotype: The antigen is undetermined.

The sequencing used PBMCs, collected before TCRalphabeta/CD19-depleted stem cell transplant. The J gene is TRBJ1-4, the V gene TRBV12-3 or TRBV12-4; the D is unclear. This TCR was sampled from a girl aged 2-10 years with aplastic anemia, due to receive a stem cell transplant. The CDR3 loop reads CASTPETGEKLFF. The CDR3 DNA is TGTGCCAGCACCCCGGAAACCGGTGAAAAACTGTTTTTT.